The rows below give T cell receptor beta chains drawn from one sample of a study of cytomegalovirus exposure and HLA in healthy donors. Data came from immunoSEQ multiplex PCR; TCRdb stores just in-frame clones and leaves some out. The profile shows approximately 71,000 clones, about 95% of them singletons. The sample was PBMCs. These receptors were taken from a woman aged 18-30 years in good health and CMV-seronegative. Both conserved end residues are part of each CDR3. D genes are given only for firm matches. Where a row states a size, it is once, few, many or the class of an expanded clone; other rows omit it.

J | V | D | size | DNA | CDR3
TRBJ2-5 | TRBV28 | TRBD2 | - | TGTGCCAGCAGTTTATACCAGTTAAGCGGGAGGGCCTCCCAAGAGACCCAGTACTTC | CASSLYQLSGRASQETQYF
TRBJ2-3 | TRBV5-6 | TRBD2 | - | TGTGCCAGCAGCTTCTGGTCTAGCGGGAGTGGAGATACGCAGTATTTT | CASSFWSSGSGDTQYF
TRBJ2-2 | TRBV7-9 | - | - | TGTGCCAGCAGCTTAGCATTTCCACTATTGAACACCGGGGAGCTGTTTTTT | CASSLAFPLLNTGELFF
TRBJ1-2 | TRBV5-1 | - | once | TGCGCCAGCAGCTTGAACAGGGCTGACGGCTACACCTTC | CASSLNRADGYTF
TRBJ2-2 | TRBV19 | TRBD2 | - | TGTGCCAGTAGTACCGGACTAGCGGCGAACACCGGGGAGCTGTTTTTT | CASSTGLAANTGELFF
TRBJ1-2 | TRBV21-1 | - | - | TGTGCCGGGCAGGGGACCGCCGGTGGCTACACCTTC | CAGQGTAGGYTF
TRBJ2-5 | TRBV18 | - | - | TGTGCCAGCTCACCCTGGTCAGGGCAAGAGACCCAGTACTTC | CASSPWSGQETQYF
TRBJ1-5 | TRBV7-2 | - | - | TGTGCCAGCAGCTGGGGACAAAGTCAGCCCCAGCATTTT | CASSWGQSQPQHF
TRBJ2-3 | TRBV19 | TRBD2 | - | TGTGCCAGTACCCGAGGACTAGCTGTAGATACGCAGTATTTT | CASTRGLAVDTQYF
TRBJ2-2 | TRBV5-1 | TRBD2 | - | TGCGCCAGCAGCTTGGAGGTAGCGGGGTCCGGGGAGCTGTTTTTT | CASSLEVAGSGELFF
TRBJ2-7 | TRBV27 | TRBD1 | - | TGTGCCAGCAGTCTCCGACAGGGGGCGAGGTCCTACGAGCAGTACTTC | CASSLRQGARSYEQYF
TRBJ2-5 | TRBV27 | - | - | TGTGCCAGCATGCCAAGAGCCAAGCCTCCAGAGACCCAGTACTTC | CASMPRAKPPETQYF
TRBJ1-2 | TRBV4-2 | - | - | TGTGCCAGCAGCCAAGAAGGGGCCGCGGCCTATGGCTACACCTTC | CASSQEGAAAYGYTF
TRBJ2-2 | TRBV2 | - | once | TGTGCCAGCAGTGAGGAGGTCAGTTACACCGGGGAGCTGTTTTTT | CASSEEVSYTGELFF
TRBJ2-7 | TRBV7-8 | TRBD2 | once | TGTGCCAGCAGCTGGACTAGCGGGAGCTACGAGCAGTACTTC | CASSWTSGSYEQYF
TRBJ2-1 | TRBV13 | TRBD2 | - | TGTGCCAGCAGCTCGGTTGTAGAGACTAGCGGGGCAAATGAGCAGTTCTTC | CASSSVVETSGANEQFF
TRBJ1-4 | TRBV6-1 | - | - | TGTGCCAGCAGTGAAATTGTAACCAGAGGAGATGAAAAACTGTTTTTT | CASSEIVTRGDEKLFF
TRBJ2-5 | TRBV29-1 | - | - | TGCAGCGTTGAGGCGCGGCCAGAGACCCAGTACTTC | CSVEARPETQYF
TRBJ1-1 | TRBV18 | - | - | TGTGCCAGCTCACCAGCAGGGGACACTGAAGCTTTCTTT | CASSPAGDTEAFF
TRBJ2-5 | TRBV27 | TRBD2 | once | TGTGCCAGCAGTTCCCCTAGCGGGGGTCAAGAGACCCAGTACTTC | CASSSPSGGQETQYF
TRBJ1-5 | TRBV25-1 | - | - | TGTGCCAGCAGTCCCCCCGGAGAGCAGCCCCAGCATTTT | CASSPPGEQPQHF
TRBJ2-3 | TRBV28 | TRBD2 | - | TGTGCCAGCAGTTTCTTCCCCTCTACGGGAGGGGATACGCAGTATTTT | CASSFFPSTGGDTQYF
TRBJ1-5 | TRBV15 | - | - | TGTGCCACCGGGTCCCGAGGGGGTCAGCCCCAGCATTTT | CATGSRGGQPQHF
TRBJ1-1 | TRBV10-2 | - | - | TGCGCCAGCACCATGACAGATAAATTCACTGAAGCTTTCTTT | CASTMTDKFTEAFF
TRBJ1-1 | TRBV5-6 | - | once | TGTGCCAGCAGCTTGGGGCAGTTCATGAACACTGAAGCTTTCTTT | CASSLGQFMNTEAFF
TRBJ2-7 | TRBV29-1 | TRBD1 | - | TGCAGCGTCCGGACAGGGTTCTCCTACGAGCAGTACTTC | CSVRTGFSYEQYF
TRBJ1-2 | TRBV4-1 | - | - | TGCGCCAGCAGCCAAGCTAAAACGGCGGGTTATGGCTACACCTTC | CASSQAKTAGYGYTF
TRBJ2-1 | TRBV5-1 | TRBD1 | - | TGCGCCAGCAGCGTCGGACAGGGGGCTGTTGAGCAGTTCTTC | CASSVGQGAVEQFF